The 21 T cell receptor beta chains reported below all come from one sample, sequenced in a study of cytotoxic CD8 clonotypes in ibrutinib-treated CLL (dated by TCRdb to the early 2020s). Receptors were amplified or captured by the immunoSEQ multiplex PCR assay. This immuneACCESS table, as held by TCRdb, lists in-frame sequences with V and J called but not all clones. Of the missing ones, under half trace to an unresolved V gene in checked studies; the others have no known cause. Recorded for this sample are 150,000 or so clones; roughly 80% of them occurred a single time. Together, the top ten hold roughly 1.9% of the sample. This specimen's time point label, per the study, means: about twelve months on ibrutinib. The sample consisted of PBMCs, taken after 12 months of ibrutinib treatment. The source of these receptors is a human donor with chronic lymphocytic leukemia.

The chain carries TRBV6-5 and TRBJ2-3; 8 bases map to TRBD2. This CDR3 is built from 15 residues. Losses at the gene ends were 2 bases for V and 5 bases for J; bases not matched to a gene: 6. Germline values: CDR1 MNHEY, CDR2 SVGAGI. The CDR3 nucleotides are TGTGCCAGCAGTTACAGTACTAGCGGAGGAGATACGCAGTATTTT. Encoded protein: CASSYSTSGGDTQYF.

This sequence joins TRBV2 and TRBJ1-2; D gene unclear. V was trimmed by 8 bases and J by 4 bases, leaving 14 bases between them. The CDR3 is 13 amino acids. Germline V gene sequence: CDR1 SNHLY, CDR2 FYNNEI. CDR3 loop: CASDAEKIYGYTF. The DNA of the CDR3 is TGTGCCAGCGACGCGGAGAAGATCTATGGCTACACCTTC.

This clone was detected only a few times. The J gene is TRBJ2-1, the V gene TRBV19, with TRBD2 identical over 14 bases. The CDR3 runs to 14 residues. Germline loops: CDR1 LNHDA, CDR2 SQIVND (reference sequence). The ends lost 5 bases at V and 8 bases at J; junction bases unmatched: 2. The CDR3 region is CASSGTSGSDEQFF. The DNA of the CDR3 is TGTGCCAGTAGTGGGACTAGCGGGAGCGATGAGCAGTTCTTC.

The chain recombines TRBV28 with TRBJ2-3; D is possibly TRBD1 (5 bases). The CDR3 sequence is 15 residues long. Looked up from germline, CDR1 is MDHEN and CDR2 is SYDVKM. Trimming took off 1 base at V and 5 bases at J, with 13 bases between the two ends. The CDR3 bases are TGTGCCAGCAGTTTATCAGGAACCCAGGGAGATACGCAGTATTTT. The encoded protein is CASSLSGTQGDTQYF.

This clone appeared a few times. The rearrangement joins TRBV7-6 to TRBJ2-1; unclear D gene. The CDR3 has 17 residues. Trimming cost V 4 bases and J 0 bases, with 16 bases left between them. Germline V lookup: CDR1 SGHVS, CDR2 FNYEAQ. In nucleotides, the CDR3 is TGTGCCAGCAGCTCCAAGACAAGGGCGAGCTCCTACAATGAGCAGTTCTTC. It translates to CASSSKTRASSYNEQFF.

The chain carries TRBV9 and TRBJ2-4; a possible D gene is TRBD1 (7 bases). The CDR3 length is 16 residues. The V gene's germline CDR1 is SGDLS and CDR2 YYNGEE. Trimming cost V 0 bases and J 9 bases, with 19 bases left between them. The CDR3 spells CASSVEGTALGGIQYF. The CDR3 coding sequence is TGTGCCAGCAGCGTAGAAGGGACAGCTTTGGGGGGCATTCAGTACTTC.

This clone was counted once. The rearrangement uses TRBV5-4 and TRBJ2-3; maybe TRBD1 (5 bases). The CDR3 consists of 14 residues. Per germline, CDR1 SGHNT and CDR2 YYREEE (reference sequence). Trimming cost V 4 bases and J 2 bases, with 11 bases left between them. The CDR3 DNA reads TGTGCCAGCAGCGACAGTCGGTCCACAGATACGCAGTATTTT. Protein product: CASSDSRSTDTQYF.

Comments on this clone: One end of the junction is discordant with germline, which a read error may explain. The V call is TRBV9, the J call TRBJ2-1; tentatively, D is TRBD2 (6 bases). There are 15 residues in the CDR3. The germline V gene has CDR1 SGDLS and CDR2 YYNGEE. This chain's CDR3 is CASSVGLHLEEGVLF. The CDR3 DNA sequence: TGTGCCAGCAGCGTGGGACTCCACCTTGAGGAAGGGGTGCTCTTC.

Comments on this clone: The junction shows a germline mismatch at one end, possibly a read error. This chain connects TRBV7-7 to TRBJ2-2; possibly TRBD1 for D (6 bases). CDR1 and CDR2 (germline): SSHAT, FNYEAQ (reference sequence). The CDR3 extends over 13 amino acids. CDR3 nucleotide sequence: TGTGCTAGCAGCTCAGGGGTTACCGGGGAGCTGTTTTTT. As protein: CASSSGVTGELFF.

The J gene is TRBJ2-6, the V gene TRBV19; D is undetermined. This CDR3 contains 15 residues. Germline CDR1 reads LNHDA; CDR2 reads SQIVND (reference sequence). V was clipped by 7 bases and J by 1 base, with 11 bases between them. The CDR3 DNA reads TGTGCCAGTATTCTCCACGGGTCTGGGGCCAACGTCCTGACTTTC. It yields the protein CASILHGSGANVLTF.

The chain carries TRBV9 and TRBJ1-2, with TRBD1 matching over 7 bases. The CDR3 runs 15 residues. The V gene end was trimmed by 3 bases and the J gene end by 0 bases; junction bases not matched to a gene: 5. Germline loops: CDR1 SGDLS, CDR2 YYNGEE. CDR3 in DNA: TGTGCCAGCAGCGAGAGACAGGGTCCTAACTATGGCTACACCTTC. Translation: CASSERQGPNYGYTF.

The V and J genes are TRBV5-4 and TRBJ2-2; D remains unclear. Trimming left V 4 bases short and J 9 bases short, with 22 bases between. The CDR3 runs 16 residues. Germline assignment: CDR1 SGHNT and CDR2 YYREEE (reference sequence). The CDR3 coding sequence is TGTGCCAGCAGCCGCCCCCCCTCGGAGAGAATCAGGGAGCTGTTTTTT. This sequence encodes CASSRPPSERIRELFF.

The rearrangement uses TRBV4-3 and TRBJ1-2, with a tentative D call TRBD1 (5 bases). V dropped 3 bases and J dropped 8 bases, with 16 bases sitting between them. The germline V gene has CDR1 LGHNA and CDR2 YSLEER. This CDR3 region has 14 residues. This CDR3 reads CASSHPDSLGGYTF. Written as DNA, the CDR3 is TGCGCCAGCAGCCATCCCGACAGCCTCGGGGGCTACACCTTC.

V and J are TRBV4-3 and TRBJ2-7, with 8 bases matching TRBD1. The CDR3 loop spans 14 amino acids. V was clipped by 5 bases and J by 4 bases; unmatched bases: 7. Germline V lookup: CDR1 LGHNA, CDR2 YSLEER. The CDR3 region is CASSLGQVGYEQYF. CDR3 coding DNA: TGCGCCAGCAGCTTGGGACAGGTGGGGTACGAGCAGTACTTC.

The chain employs TRBV19 and TRBJ1-5; the D gene is possibly TRBD1 (5 bases). The germline CDR1 and CDR2 sequences are LNHDA and SQIVND (reference sequence). Deletions cut 3 bases from V and 6 bases from J, with 18 bases between. CDR3 size: 16 residues. The CDR3 is CASSIGGIRDRQPQHF. Here the CDR3 DNA reads TGTGCCAGTAGTATCGGGGGGATTCGAGATCGTCAGCCCCAGCATTTT. The full variable domain, with the rest looked up from reference TRBV19 and TRBJ1-5, is DGGITQSPKYLFRKEGQNVTLSCEQNLNHDAMYWYRQDPGQGLRLIYYSQIVNDFQKGDIAEGYSVSREKKESFPLTVTSAQKNPTAFYLCASSIGGIRDRQPQHFGDGTRLSIL.

The rearrangement links TRBV30 to TRBJ2-3; 7 bases line up with TRBD2. The CDR3 extends over 17 amino acids. Losses at the gene ends were 1 base for V and 2 bases for J; bases not matched to a gene: 12. Germline V gene data show CDR1 as GTSNPN and CDR2 as SVGIG (reference sequence). The DNA of the CDR3 is TGTGCCTGGAGTGCCGGGGGGTCACCCCTTTACACAGATACGCAGTATTTT. It specifies CAWSAGGSPLYTDTQYF.

The rearrangement links TRBV19 to TRBJ1-1; the D is unclear. Germline V gene sequence: CDR1 LNHDA, CDR2 SQIVND (reference sequence). V was shortened by 3 bases and J by 6 bases, with 11 bases between the two germline ends. This CDR3 is built from 13 residues. CDR3 sequence: CASSILNRPEAFF. As DNA, the CDR3 is TGTGCCAGTAGTATTTTGAACAGACCTGAAGCTTTCTTT.

The gene calls are TRBV27 and TRBJ1-4, with 9 bases identical to TRBD1. Trimming removed 4 bases from V and 8 bases from J; junction bases left unmatched: 11. The CDR3 has 16 amino acids. Germline CDR1 reads MNHEY; CDR2 reads SMNVEV (reference sequence). For the CDR3, the DNA is TGTGCCAGCAGTTCTCCGGGACAGGGACGTAGGGAAAAACTGTTTTTT. Protein product: CASSSPGQGRREKLFF. The variable domain in full, with the rest retrieved from reference TRBV27 and TRBJ1-4, is EAQVTQNPRYLITVTGKKLTVTCSQNMNHEYMSWYRQDPGLGLRQIYYSMNVEVTDKGDVPEGYKVSRKEKRNFPLILESPSPNQTSLYFCASSSPGQGRREKLFFGSGTQLSVL.

This chain links TRBV7-8 with TRBJ1-5; 7 positions agree with TRBD1. The junction had 7 bases not matched to a gene; V was cut back by 2 bases and J by 3 bases. This CDR3 is 16 amino acids long. The germline CDR1 and CDR2 sequences are SGHVS and FQNEAQ. The CDR3 sequence is CASSLYRDRNNQPQHF. The CDR3 coding sequence is TGTGCCAGCAGCTTATATAGGGACAGAAACAATCAGCCCCAGCATTTT.

The J gene is TRBJ1-1, the V gene TRBV19, with 8 bases that match TRBD1. J lost 8 bases, V lost 5 bases, and 1 base had no gene match. The CDR3 sequence is 11 residues long. Germline lookup yields CDR1 LNHDA and CDR2 SQIVND (reference sequence). The CDR3 reads CASSRTGEAFF. CDR3 DNA sequence: TGTGCCAGTAGTCGGACAGGGGAAGCTTTCTTT.

This CDR3 is CAWSADGPTYNEQFF. The CDR3 DNA reads TGTGCCTGGAGTGCAGACGGCCCTACCTACAATGAGCAGTTCTTC. The chain couples TRBV30 to TRBJ2-1; D gene uncertain. This CDR3 region has 15 residues. V was shortened by 1 base and J by 2 bases, with 12 bases between the two germline ends. Germline V CDR1 and CDR2: GTSNPN, SVGIG (reference sequence).